This TCR beta chain was identified in a study of OX40 agonist ivuxolimab in advanced cancers. Worth noting for this clone: Its target is unknown.

This CDR3 has 16 residues. Per germline, CDR1 LNHDA and CDR2 SQIVND (reference sequence). Trimming cost V 1 base and J 6 bases; bases outside gene matches: 5. The repertoire was sequenced with immunoSEQ multiplex PCR; TCRdb's copy has only in-frame clones and lacks some. The sample lists 40,000 to 55,000 clones; 82% were seen once. Notes on the study in general: Nonresponders, in some cases, also had low normalized T-cell clonal expansion. It was not determined which antigens were specifically recognized by the peripheral T cells that had undergone clonal expansion.

This chain joins TRBV19 and TRBJ2-3; 12 bases agree with TRBD2. The TCR comes from an adult with an advanced solid tumor such as melanoma, head and neck, liver or kidney cancer. The specimen was CD4+ or CD8+ T cells sorted from blood, collected in a trial of the OX40 agonist ivuxolimab. CDR3 sequence reads: CASSIGLAGAVDTQYF. The CDR3 bases are TGTGCCAGTAGTATAGGACTAGCGGGGGCGGTGGATACGCAGTATTTT.